This TCR beta chain was profiled in a study of cytomegalovirus exposure and HLA in healthy donors. Overall study results and limits: Most TCR sequences were rare, but some public TCRs occurred in many donors. V segments that were indistinguishable, TRBV6-2 and TRBV6-3 among them, were omitted from analysis.

On this clone: Its antigen is as yet unknown.

The PCR employed 60 Vbeta primers together with 13 Jbeta primers. Some clones are missing from TCRdb's copy, which holds only in-frame ones; the method was immunoSEQ multiplex PCR. The repertoire holds roughly 100,000 clones, over 70% seen once, with roughly 8.6% in the top ten. V was shortened by 7 bases and J by 0 bases, with 16 bases between the two germline ends. Germline V gene data show CDR1 as SNHLY and CDR2 as FYNNEI. This CDR3 region has 16 residues. V and J are TRBV2 and TRBJ1-5; no reliable D call. Sequenced sample: PBMCs. The sequence was collected from a woman aged 40 to 49 in good health and CMV-seropositive. Written as DNA, the CDR3 is TGTGCCAGCACCCGACTAGAAGCGGATAGCAATCAGCCCCAGCATTTT. Translation: CASTRLEADSNQPQHF.